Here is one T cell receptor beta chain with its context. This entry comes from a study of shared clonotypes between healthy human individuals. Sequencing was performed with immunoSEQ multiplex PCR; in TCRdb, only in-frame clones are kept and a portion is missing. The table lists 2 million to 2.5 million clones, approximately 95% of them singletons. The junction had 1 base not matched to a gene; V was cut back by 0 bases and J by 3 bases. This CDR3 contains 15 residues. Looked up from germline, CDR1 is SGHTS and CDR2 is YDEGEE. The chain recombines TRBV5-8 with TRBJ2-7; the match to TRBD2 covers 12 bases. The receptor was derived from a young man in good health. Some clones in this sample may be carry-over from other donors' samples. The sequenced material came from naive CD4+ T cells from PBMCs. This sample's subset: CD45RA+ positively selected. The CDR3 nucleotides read TGTGCCAGCAGCTTGGGACTAGCGGGGGTCTACGAGCAGTACTTC. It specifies CASSLGLAGVYEQYF. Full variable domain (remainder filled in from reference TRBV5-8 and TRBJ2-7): EAGVTQSPTHLIKTRGQQATLRCSPISGHTSVYWYQQALGLGLQFLLWYDEGEERNRGNFPPRFSGRQFPNYSSELNVNALELEDSALYLCASSLGLAGVYEQYFGPGTRLTVT.